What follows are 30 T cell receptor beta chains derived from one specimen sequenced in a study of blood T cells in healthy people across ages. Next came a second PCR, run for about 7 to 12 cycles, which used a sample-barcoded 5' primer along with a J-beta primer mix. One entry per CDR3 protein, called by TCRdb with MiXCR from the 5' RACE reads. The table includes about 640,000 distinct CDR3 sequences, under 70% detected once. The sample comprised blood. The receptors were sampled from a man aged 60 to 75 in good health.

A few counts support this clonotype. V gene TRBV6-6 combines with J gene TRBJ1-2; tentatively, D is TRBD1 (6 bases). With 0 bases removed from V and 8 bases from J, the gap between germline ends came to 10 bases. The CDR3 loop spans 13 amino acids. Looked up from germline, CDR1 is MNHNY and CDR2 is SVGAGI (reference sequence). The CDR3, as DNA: TGTGCCAGCAGTTACTCGGGGGCATGGGGCTACACCTTC. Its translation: CASSYSGAWGYTF.

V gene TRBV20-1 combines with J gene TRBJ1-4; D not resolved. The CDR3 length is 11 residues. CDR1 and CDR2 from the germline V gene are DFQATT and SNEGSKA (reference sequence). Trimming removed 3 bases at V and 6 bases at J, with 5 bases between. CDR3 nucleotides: TGCAGTGCTAGTTTCGATGAAAAACTGTTTTTT. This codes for CSASFDEKLFF.

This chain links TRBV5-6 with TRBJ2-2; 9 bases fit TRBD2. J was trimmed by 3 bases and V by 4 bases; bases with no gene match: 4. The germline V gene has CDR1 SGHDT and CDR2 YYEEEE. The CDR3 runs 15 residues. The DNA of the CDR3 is TGTGCCAGCAGCCCTAGCGGGGCCTACACCGGGGAGCTGTTTTTT. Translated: CASSPSGAYTGELFF.

CDR3 sequence: CASSLAFTGVPHSPLHF. CDR3 coding DNA: TGTGCCAGCAGCTTAGCGTTCACAGGGGTACCGCATTCACCCCTCCACTTT. The chain employs TRBV7-9 and TRBJ1-6; 7 bases are shared with TRBD1. There are 17 residues in the CDR3. The junction had 10 bases not matched to a gene; V was cut back by 0 bases and J by 8 bases. Germline lookup yields CDR1 SEHNR and CDR2 FQNEAQ (reference sequence).

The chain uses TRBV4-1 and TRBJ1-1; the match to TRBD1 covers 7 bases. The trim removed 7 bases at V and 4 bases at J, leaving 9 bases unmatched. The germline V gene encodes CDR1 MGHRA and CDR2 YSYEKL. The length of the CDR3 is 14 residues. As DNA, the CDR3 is TGCGCCAGCACCCGGTTGCCAGGGGGCACTGAAGCTTTCTTT. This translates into CASTRLPGGTEAFF.

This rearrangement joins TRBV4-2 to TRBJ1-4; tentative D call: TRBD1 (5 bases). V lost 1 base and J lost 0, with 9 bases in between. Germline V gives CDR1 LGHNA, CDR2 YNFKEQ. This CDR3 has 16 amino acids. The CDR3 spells CASSQGRGATNEKLFF. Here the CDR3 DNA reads TGTGCCAGCAGCCAAGGGAGGGGAGCAACTAATGAAAAACTGTTTTTT.

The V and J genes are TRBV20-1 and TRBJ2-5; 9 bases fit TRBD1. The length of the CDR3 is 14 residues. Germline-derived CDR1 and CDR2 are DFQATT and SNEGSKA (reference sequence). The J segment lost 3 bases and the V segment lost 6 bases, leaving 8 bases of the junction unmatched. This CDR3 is CSAQATGGKETQYF. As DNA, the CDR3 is TGCAGTGCCCAGGCGACAGGGGGGAAAGAGACCCAGTACTTC.

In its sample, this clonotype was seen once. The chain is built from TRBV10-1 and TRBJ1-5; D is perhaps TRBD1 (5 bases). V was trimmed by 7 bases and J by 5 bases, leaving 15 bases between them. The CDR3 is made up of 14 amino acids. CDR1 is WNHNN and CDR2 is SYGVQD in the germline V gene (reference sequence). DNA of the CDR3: TGCGCCAGCAAAGGCCCGGGGCGAGATCAGCCCCAGCATTTT. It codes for CASKGPGRDQPQHF.

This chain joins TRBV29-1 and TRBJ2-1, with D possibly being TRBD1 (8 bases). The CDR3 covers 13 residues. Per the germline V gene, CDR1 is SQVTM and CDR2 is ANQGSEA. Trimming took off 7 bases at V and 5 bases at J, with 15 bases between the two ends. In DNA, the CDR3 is TGCAGCGCTCGGACAGGGACTAACAATGAGCAGTTCTTC. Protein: CSARTGTNNEQFF.

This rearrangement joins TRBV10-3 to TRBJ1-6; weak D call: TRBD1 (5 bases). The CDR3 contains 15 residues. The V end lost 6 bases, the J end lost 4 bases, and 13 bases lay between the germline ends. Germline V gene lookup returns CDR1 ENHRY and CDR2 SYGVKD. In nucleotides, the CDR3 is TGTGCCATCAGGGGGGGGACGGCTTATAATTCACCCCTCCACTTT. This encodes CAIRGGTAYNSPLHF.

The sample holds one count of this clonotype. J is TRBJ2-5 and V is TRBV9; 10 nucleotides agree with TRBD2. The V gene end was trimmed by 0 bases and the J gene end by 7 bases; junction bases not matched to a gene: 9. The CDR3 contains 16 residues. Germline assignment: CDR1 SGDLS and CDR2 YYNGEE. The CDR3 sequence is CASSVEERGGFGTQYF. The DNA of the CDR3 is TGTGCCAGCAGCGTAGAAGAGCGGGGGGGCTTCGGGACCCAGTACTTC.

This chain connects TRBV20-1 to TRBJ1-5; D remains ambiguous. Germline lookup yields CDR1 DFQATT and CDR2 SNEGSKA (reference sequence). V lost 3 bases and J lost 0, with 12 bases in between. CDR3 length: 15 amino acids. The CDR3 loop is CSASRTGNSNQPQHF. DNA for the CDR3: TGCAGTGCTAGCAGGACTGGAAATAGCAATCAGCCCCAGCATTTT.

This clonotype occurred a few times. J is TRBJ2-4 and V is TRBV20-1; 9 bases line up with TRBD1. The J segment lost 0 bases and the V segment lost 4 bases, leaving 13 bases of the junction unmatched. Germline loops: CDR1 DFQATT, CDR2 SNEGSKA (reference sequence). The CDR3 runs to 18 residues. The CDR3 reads CSAIGTGPLELAKNIQYF. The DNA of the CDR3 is TGCAGTGCTATAGGGACAGGGCCTCTCGAGCTAGCCAAAAACATTCAGTACTTC.

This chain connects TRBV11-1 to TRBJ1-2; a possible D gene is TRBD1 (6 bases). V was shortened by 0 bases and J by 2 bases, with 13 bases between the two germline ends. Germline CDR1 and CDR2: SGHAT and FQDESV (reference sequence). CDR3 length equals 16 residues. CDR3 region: CASSLALQGSNYGYTF. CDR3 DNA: TGTGCCAGCAGCTTAGCGCTTCAGGGGTCAAACTATGGCTACACCTTC.

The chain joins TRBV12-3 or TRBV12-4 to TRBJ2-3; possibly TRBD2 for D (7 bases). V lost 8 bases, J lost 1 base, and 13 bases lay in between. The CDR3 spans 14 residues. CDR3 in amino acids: CASLTGGGTDTQYF. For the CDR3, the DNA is TGTGCCAGCTTAACGGGGGGCGGCACAGATACGCAGTATTTT.

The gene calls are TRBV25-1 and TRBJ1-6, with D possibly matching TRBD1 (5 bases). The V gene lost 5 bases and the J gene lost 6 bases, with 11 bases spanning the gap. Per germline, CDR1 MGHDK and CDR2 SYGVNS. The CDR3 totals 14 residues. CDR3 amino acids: CASSSGLSNSPLHF. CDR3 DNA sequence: TGTGCCAGCAGTTCGGGACTGTCTAATTCACCCCTCCACTTT.

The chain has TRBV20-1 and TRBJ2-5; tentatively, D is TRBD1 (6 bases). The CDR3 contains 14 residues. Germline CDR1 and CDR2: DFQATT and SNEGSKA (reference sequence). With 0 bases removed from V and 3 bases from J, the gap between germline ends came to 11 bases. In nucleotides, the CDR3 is TGCAGTGCTAGAGATAGGGGGTGGAAAGAGACCCAGTACTTC. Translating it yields CSARDRGWKETQYF.

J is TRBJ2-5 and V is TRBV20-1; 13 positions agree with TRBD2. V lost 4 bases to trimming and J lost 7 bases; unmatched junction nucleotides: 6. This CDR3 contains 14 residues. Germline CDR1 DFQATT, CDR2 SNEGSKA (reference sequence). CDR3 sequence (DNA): TGCAGTGCTACCGGGACTAGCGGGGCAGGGACCCAGTACTTC. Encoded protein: CSATGTSGAGTQYF.

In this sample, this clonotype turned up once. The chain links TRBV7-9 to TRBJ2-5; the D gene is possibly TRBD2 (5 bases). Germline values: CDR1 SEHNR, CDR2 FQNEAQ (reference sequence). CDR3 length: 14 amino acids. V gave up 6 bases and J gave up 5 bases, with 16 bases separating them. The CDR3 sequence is CASSFLPGGETQYF. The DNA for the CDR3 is TGTGCCAGCAGTTTTCTTCCTGGCGGGGAGACCCAGTACTTC.

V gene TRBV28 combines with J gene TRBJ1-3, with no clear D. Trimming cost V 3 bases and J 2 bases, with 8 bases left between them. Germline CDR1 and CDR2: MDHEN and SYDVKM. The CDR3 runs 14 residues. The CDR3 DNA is TGTGCCAGCAGTTTCCGCGCCCCTGGAAACACCATATATTTT. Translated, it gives CASSFRAPGNTIYF. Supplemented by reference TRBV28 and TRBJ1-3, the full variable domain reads DVKVTQSSRYLVKRTGEKVFLECVQDMDHENMFWYRQDPGLGLRLIYFSYDVKMKEKGDIPEGYSVSREKKERFSLILESASTNQTSMYLCASSFRAPGNTIYFGEGSWLTVV.

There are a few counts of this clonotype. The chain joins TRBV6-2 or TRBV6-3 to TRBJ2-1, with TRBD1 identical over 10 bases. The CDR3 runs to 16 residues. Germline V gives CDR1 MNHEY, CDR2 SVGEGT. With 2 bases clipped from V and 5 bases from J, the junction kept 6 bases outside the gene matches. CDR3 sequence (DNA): TGTGCCAGCAGTTACGCCCGGACAGGGGGTCACAATGAGCAGTTCTTC. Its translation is CASSYARTGGHNEQFF.

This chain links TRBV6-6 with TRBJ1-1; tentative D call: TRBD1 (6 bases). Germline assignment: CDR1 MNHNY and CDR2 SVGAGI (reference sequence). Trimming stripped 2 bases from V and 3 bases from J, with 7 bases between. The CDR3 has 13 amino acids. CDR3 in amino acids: CASSYRGDTEAFF. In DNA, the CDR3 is TGTGCCAGCAGTTACAGGGGGGACACTGAAGCTTTCTTT.

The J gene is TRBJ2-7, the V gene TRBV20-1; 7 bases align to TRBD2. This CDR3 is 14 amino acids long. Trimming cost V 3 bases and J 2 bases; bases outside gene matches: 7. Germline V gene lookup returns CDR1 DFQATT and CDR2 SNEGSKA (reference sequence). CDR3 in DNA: TGCAGTGCTAGGTTTGGCGGGGGTGCCTACGAGCAGTACTTC. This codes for CSARFGGGAYEQYF.

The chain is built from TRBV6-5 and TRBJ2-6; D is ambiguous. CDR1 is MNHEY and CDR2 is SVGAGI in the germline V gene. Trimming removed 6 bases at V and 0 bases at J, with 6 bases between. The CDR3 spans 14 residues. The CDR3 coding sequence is TGTGCCAGCAGGGCATTCTCTGGGGCCAACGTCCTGACTTTC. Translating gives CASRAFSGANVLTF.

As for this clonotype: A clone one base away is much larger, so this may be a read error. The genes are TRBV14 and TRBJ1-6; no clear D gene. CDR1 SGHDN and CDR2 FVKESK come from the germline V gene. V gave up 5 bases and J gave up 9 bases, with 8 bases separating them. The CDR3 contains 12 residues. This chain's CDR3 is CASSIPTSPLHF. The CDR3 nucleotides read TGTGCCAGCAGCATACCAACTTCACCCCTCCACTTT. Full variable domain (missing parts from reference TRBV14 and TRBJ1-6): EAGVTQFPSHSVIEKGQTVTLRCDPISGHDNLYWYRRVMGKEIKFLLHFVKESKQDESGMPNNRFLAERTGGTYSTLKVQPAELEDSGVYFCASSIPTSPLHFGNGTRLTVT.

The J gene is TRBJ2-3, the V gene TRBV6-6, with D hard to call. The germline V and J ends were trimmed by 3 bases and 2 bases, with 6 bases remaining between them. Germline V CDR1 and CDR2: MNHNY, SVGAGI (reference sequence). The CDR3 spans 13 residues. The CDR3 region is CASSYSNTDTQYF. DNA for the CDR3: TGTGCCAGCAGTTATTCGAACACAGATACGCAGTATTTT.

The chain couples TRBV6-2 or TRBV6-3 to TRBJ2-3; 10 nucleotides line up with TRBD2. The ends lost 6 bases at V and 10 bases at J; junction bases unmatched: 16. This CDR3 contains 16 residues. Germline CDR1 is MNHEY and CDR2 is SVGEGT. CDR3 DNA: TGTGCCAGCAGCACAAAGCAAGCGGGGGGGCCAGGTGCGCAGTATTTT. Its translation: CASSTKQAGGPGAQYF.

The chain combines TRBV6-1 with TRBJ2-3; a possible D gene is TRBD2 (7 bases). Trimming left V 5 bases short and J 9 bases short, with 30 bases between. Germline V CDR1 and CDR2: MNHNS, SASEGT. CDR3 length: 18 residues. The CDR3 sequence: CASSPDPDHLAGASTQYF. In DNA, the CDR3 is TGTGCCAGCAGTCCAGACCCGGACCACTTGGCGGGGGCGTCCACGCAGTATTTT.

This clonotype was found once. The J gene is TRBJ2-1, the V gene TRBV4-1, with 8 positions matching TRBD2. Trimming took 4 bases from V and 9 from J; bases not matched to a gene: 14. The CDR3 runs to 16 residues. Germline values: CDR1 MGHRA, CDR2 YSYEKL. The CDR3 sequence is CASSLWGSGESSEQFF. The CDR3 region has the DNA TGCGCCAGCAGCCTCTGGGGTAGCGGGGAGAGCAGTGAGCAGTTCTTC.

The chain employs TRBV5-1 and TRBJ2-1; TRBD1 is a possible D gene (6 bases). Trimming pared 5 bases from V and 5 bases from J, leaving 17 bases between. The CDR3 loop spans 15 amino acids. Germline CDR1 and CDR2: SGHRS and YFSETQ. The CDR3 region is CASRKTGSANNEQFF. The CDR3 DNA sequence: TGCGCCAGCAGAAAAACAGGGTCCGCGAACAATGAGCAGTTCTTC.